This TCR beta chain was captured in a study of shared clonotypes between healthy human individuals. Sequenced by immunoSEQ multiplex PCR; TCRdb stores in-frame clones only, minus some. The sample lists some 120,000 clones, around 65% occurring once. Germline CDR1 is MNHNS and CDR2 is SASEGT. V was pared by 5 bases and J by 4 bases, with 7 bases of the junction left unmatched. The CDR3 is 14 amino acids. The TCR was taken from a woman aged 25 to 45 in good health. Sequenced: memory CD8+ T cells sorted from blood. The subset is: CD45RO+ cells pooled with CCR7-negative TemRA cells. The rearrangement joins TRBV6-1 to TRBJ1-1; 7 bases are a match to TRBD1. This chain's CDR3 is CASSTDRVITEAFF. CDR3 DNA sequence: TGTGCCAGCAGTACCGACAGGGTGATCACTGAAGCTTTCTTT.